The clone carrying this TCR beta chain was recorded at least ten times. What it binds is unknown. The CDR3 extends 3 residues past the end of the read, so its final part is completed from the germline J gene. Most patients and controls had Caucasian heritage. The data were obtained in a study of T cell clonality in common variable immunodeficiency. Here immunoSEQ multiplex PCR was the method, and the copy in TCRdb shows in-frame clones only, minus some. The data show approximately 81,000 clones, with none appearing a single time. General study results and limits: The cause of increased CVID clonality remains unclear without subpopulation sequencing. In common variable immunodeficiency, TCR beta chains reportedly carried fewer deletions and N-nucleotide insertions.

CDR1 and CDR2 from the germline V gene are SNHLY and FYNNEI. The V end was cut by 0 bases, the J end by 4 bases, with 9 bases between. The CDR3 is made up of 14 amino acids. Sequencing was done on a sample of peripheral blood mononuclear cells. The source is a person aged 18-70 years in good health. V gene TRBV2 combines with J gene TRBJ1-2, with D possibly TRBD1 on 5 matching bases. CDR3: CASSEASGSYGYTF. CDR3 DNA (partial): TGTGCCAGCAGTGAAGCATCAGGGTCCTATGGC.